These T cell receptor beta chains were read from a single sample in a study of shared clonotypes between healthy human individuals. Sequenced by immunoSEQ multiplex PCR; TCRdb stores in-frame clones only, minus some. The sample consists of around 2,100,000 clones, 85% to 95% of them appearing once. Sequenced sample: naive CD8+ T cells sorted from blood. These receptors originate from a young man in good health. Each CDR3 is given with its conserved first and last residue. The order of the fields is D gene, J gene, CDR3 length, clone size, V gene, CDR3 protein, CDR3 DNA. The D gene is left open where the match is weak. Only some rows state a clone size, as once, few, many or a class for expanded clones.

d_call: NA; j_call: TRBJ2-2; cdr3_length: 15; clone_size: NA; v_call: TRBV9; cdr3_aa: CASSVDGTNTGELFF; cdr3_nt: TGTGCCAGCAGCGTGGACGGAACGAACACCGGGGAGCTGTTTTTT
d_call: TRBD2; j_call: TRBJ2-7; cdr3_length: 15; clone_size: NA; v_call: TRBV7-9; cdr3_aa: CASSPGTSVAYEQYF; cdr3_nt: TGTGCCAGCAGCCCAGGGACTAGCGTAGCCTACGAGCAGTACTTC
d_call: NA; j_call: TRBJ2-7; cdr3_length: 17; clone_size: NA; v_call: TRBV7-2; cdr3_aa: CASSLAGKDAPVSEQYF; cdr3_nt: TGTGCCAGCAGCTTAGCAGGCAAAGACGCGCCGGTATCTGAGCAGTACTTC
d_call: NA; j_call: TRBJ1-2; cdr3_length: 14; clone_size: NA; v_call: TRBV9; cdr3_aa: CASSAAPANYGYTF; cdr3_nt: TGTGCCAGCAGCGCCGCCCCAGCTAACTATGGCTACACCTTC
d_call: NA; j_call: TRBJ2-1; cdr3_length: 13; clone_size: NA; v_call: TRBV28; cdr3_aa: CASSFRLGDEQFF; cdr3_nt: TGTGCCAGCAGTTTCCGATTGGGCGATGAGCAGTTCTTC
d_call: NA; j_call: TRBJ2-7; cdr3_length: 15; clone_size: NA; v_call: TRBV13; cdr3_aa: CASSHGQGKRGEQYF; cdr3_nt: TGTGCCAGCAGCCACGGCCAGGGGAAGAGGGGCGAGCAGTACTTC
d_call: NA; j_call: TRBJ2-1; cdr3_length: 12; clone_size: once; v_call: TRBV4-2; cdr3_aa: CASSQVGNEQFF; cdr3_nt: TGTGCCAGCAGCCAAGTTGGGAATGAGCAGTTCTTC
d_call: NA; j_call: TRBJ2-7; cdr3_length: 14; clone_size: NA; v_call: TRBV13; cdr3_aa: CASSLGVISYEQYF; cdr3_nt: TGTGCCAGCAGCTTAGGCGTAATCTCCTACGAGCAGTACTTC
d_call: NA; j_call: TRBJ2-7; cdr3_length: 12; clone_size: NA; v_call: TRBV11-2; cdr3_aa: CASSSDGYEQYF; cdr3_nt: TGTGCCAGCAGCTCGGACGGCTACGAGCAGTACTTC
d_call: NA; j_call: TRBJ2-1; cdr3_length: 17; clone_size: NA; v_call: TRBV7-9; cdr3_aa: CASSLDVSGGYYNEQFF; cdr3_nt: TGTGCCAGCAGCTTAGATGTGTCGGGCGGTTACTACAATGAGCAGTTCTTC
d_call: TRBD2; j_call: TRBJ2-7; cdr3_length: 14; clone_size: NA; v_call: TRBV4-2; cdr3_aa: CASSFGGSSYEQYF; cdr3_nt: TGTGCCAGCAGCTTCGGGGGGTCTTCCTACGAGCAGTACTTC
d_call: NA; j_call: TRBJ1-2; cdr3_length: 15; clone_size: NA; v_call: TRBV5-1; cdr3_aa: CASSLGPLANYGYTF; cdr3_nt: TGCGCCAGCAGCTTGGGCCCTCTAGCTAACTATGGCTACACCTTC
d_call: NA; j_call: TRBJ1-1; cdr3_length: 15; clone_size: NA; v_call: TRBV7-9; cdr3_aa: CASSGEDTLNTEAFF; cdr3_nt: TGTGCCAGCAGCGGAGAGGACACCCTGAACACTGAAGCTTTCTTT
d_call: NA; j_call: TRBJ2-7; cdr3_length: 14; clone_size: NA; v_call: TRBV9; cdr3_aa: CASSVGRSSYEQYF; cdr3_nt: TGTGCCAGCAGCGTTGGCAGGAGCTCCTACGAGCAGTACTTC
d_call: NA; j_call: TRBJ2-7; cdr3_length: 14; clone_size: NA; v_call: TRBV7-2; cdr3_aa: CASSLGVVGYEQYF; cdr3_nt: TGTGCCAGCAGCTTAGGCGTTGTGGGCTACGAGCAGTACTTC
d_call: TRBD2; j_call: TRBJ2-3; cdr3_length: 14; clone_size: NA; v_call: TRBV2; cdr3_aa: CASSVRGFTDTQYF; cdr3_nt: TGTGCCAGCAGTGTGCGGGGGTTCACAGATACGCAGTATTTT
d_call: TRBD1; j_call: TRBJ2-1; cdr3_length: 12; clone_size: once; v_call: TRBV10-1; cdr3_aa: CASSETGDEQFF; cdr3_nt: TGCGCCAGCAGTGAGACAGGGGATGAGCAGTTCTTC